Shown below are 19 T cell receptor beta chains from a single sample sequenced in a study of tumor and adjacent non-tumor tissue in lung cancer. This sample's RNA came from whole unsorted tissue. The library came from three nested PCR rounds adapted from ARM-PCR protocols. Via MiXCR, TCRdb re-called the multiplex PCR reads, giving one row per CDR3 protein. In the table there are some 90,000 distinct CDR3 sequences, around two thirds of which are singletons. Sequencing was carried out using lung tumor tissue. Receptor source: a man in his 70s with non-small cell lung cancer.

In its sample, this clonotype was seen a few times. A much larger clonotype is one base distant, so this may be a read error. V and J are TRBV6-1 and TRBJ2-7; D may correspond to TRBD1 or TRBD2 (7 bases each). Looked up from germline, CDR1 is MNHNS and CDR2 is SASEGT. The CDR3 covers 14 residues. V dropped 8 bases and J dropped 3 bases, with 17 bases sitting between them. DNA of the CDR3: TGTGCCAGCGGCTCTCAGGGGGGGGTCTACGAGCAGTACTTC. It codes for CASGSQGGVYEQYF.

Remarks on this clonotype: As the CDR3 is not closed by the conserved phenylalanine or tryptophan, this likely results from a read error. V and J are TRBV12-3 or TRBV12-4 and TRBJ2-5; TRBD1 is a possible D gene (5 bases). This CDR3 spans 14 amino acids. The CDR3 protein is CGSSSTAGRETQYY. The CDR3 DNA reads TGTGGCAGCAGTTCGACCGCAGGGCGAGAGACCCAGTACTAT.

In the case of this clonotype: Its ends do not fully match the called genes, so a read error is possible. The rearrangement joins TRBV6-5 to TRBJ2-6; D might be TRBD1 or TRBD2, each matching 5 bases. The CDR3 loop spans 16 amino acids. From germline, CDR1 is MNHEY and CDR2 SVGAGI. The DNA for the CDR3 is TGTGCCAGCACTTACCTGGCGGGCTCTGGGGCCAATGTCATGACTTTC. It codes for CASTYLAGSGANVMTF.

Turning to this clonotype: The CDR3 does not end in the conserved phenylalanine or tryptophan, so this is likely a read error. CDR3 nucleotides: TGCAGTGCTAGGGGGGTGGGTCCTGTGGATACGCAGTATTCT. It translates to CSARGVGPVDTQYS. This chain connects TRBV20-1 to TRBJ2-3; D possibly uses TRBD1 or TRBD2 (5 bases each). CDR1 is DFQATT, CDR2 SNEGSKA, per germline (reference sequence). Trimming took 3 bases from V and 6 from J, leaving 16 bases between them. The CDR3 has 14 amino acids.

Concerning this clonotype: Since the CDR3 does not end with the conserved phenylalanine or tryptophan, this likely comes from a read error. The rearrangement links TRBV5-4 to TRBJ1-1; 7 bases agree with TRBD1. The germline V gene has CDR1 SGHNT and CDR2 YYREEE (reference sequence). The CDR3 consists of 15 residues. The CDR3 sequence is CANSLAGTAGTEAFS. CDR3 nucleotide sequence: TGTGCCAACAGCTTGGCTGGGACAGCAGGCACTGAAGCTTTCTCT.

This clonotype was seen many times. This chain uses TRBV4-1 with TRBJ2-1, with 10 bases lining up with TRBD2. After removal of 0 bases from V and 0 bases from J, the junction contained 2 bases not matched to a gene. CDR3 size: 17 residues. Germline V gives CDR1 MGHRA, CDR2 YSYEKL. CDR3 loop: CASSQDPSGSSYNEQFF. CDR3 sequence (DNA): TGCGCCAGCAGCCAAGATCCTAGCGGGAGCTCCTACAATGAGCAGTTCTTC.

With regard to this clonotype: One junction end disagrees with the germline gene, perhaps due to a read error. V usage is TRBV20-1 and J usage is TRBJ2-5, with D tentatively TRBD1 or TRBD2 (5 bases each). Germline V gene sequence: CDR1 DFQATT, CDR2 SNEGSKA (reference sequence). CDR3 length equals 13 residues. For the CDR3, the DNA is TGCAGTACTAGAAACAGCAGGGTGGATACCCAGTACTTC. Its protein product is CSTRNSRVDTQYF.

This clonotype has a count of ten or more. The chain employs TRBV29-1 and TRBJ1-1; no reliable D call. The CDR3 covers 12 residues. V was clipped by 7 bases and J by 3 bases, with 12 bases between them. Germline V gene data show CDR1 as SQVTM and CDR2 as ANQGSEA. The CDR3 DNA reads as TGCAGCGCCGGAACCTCCTACACTGAAGCTTTCTTT. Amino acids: CSAGTSYTEAFF.

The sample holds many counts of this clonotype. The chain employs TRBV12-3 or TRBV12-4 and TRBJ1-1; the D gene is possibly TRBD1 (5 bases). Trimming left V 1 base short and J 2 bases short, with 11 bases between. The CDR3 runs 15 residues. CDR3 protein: CASSLGSGINTEAFF. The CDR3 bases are TGTGCCAGCAGTTTAGGCTCAGGGATTAACACTGAAGCTTTCTTT.

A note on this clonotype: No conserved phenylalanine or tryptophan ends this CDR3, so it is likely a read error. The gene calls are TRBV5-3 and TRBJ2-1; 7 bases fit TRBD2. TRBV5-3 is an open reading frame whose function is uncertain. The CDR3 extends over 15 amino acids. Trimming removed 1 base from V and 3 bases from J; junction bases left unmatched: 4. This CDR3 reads CARSLYPSGYNEQFL. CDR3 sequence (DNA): TGTGCCAGAAGCTTGTATCCTAGCGGCTACAATGAGCAGTTCCTC.

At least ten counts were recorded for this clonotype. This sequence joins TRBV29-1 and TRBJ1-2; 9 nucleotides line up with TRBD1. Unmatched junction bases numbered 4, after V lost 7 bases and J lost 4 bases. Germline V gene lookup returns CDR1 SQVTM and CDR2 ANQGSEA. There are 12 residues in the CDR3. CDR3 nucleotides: TGCAGCGCCCTACAGGGGGCCTATGGCTACACCTTC. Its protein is CSALQGAYGYTF.

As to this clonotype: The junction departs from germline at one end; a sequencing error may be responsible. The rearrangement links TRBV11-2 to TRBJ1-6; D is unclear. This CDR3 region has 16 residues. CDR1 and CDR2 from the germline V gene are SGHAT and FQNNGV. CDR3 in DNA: TGTGCCAGCAACTTAGATTTGCGGAGAGTTCCCTCACCCCTCCACTTT. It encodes CASNLDLRRVPSPLHF.

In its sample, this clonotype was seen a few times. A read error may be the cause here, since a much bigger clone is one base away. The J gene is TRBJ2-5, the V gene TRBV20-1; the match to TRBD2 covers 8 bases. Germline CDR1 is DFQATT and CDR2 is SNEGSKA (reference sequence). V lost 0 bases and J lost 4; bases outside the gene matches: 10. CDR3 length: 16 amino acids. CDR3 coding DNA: TGCAGTGCTAGAGACCCCCGGCGGGGGGACCGAGAGACCCAGTACTTC. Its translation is CSARDPRRGDRETQYF.

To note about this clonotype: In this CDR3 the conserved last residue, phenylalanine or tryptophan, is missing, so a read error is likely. As DNA, the CDR3 is TGCAGCGCTAGGGACGGATCGGGTGAGCAGTACCTC. This translates into CSARDGSGEQYL. J is TRBJ2-7 and V is TRBV29-1; D tentatively reads TRBD1 or TRBD2 (5 bases each). V gave up 7 bases and J gave up 7 bases, with 17 bases separating them. The CDR3 length is 12 residues. Germline V gives CDR1 SQVTM, CDR2 ANQGSEA.

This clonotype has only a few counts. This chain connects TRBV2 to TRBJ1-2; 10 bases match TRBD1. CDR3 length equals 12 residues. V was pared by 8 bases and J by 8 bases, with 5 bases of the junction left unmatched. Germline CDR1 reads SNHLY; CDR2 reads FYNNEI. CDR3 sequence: CASRDRGRGYTF. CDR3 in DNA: TGTGCCAGCCGGGACAGGGGACGAGGCTACACCTTC.

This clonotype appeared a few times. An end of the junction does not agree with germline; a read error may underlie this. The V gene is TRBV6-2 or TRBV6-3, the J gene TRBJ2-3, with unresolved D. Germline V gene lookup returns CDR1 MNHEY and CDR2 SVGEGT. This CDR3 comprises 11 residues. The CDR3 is CASKEIDTRYF. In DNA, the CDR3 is TGTGCCAGCAAAGAGATAGATACGCGGTATTTT.

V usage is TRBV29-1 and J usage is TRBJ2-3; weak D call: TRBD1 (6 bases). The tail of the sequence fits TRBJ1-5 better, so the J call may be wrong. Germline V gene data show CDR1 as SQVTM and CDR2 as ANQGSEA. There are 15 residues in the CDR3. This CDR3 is CSVEAAGGATDTQHF. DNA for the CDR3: TGCAGCGTTGAGGCGGCGGGGGGGGCCACAGATACGCAGCATTTT.

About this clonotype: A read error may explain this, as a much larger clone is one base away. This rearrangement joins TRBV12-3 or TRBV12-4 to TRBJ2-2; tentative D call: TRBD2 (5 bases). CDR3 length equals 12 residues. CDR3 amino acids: CASSGNAGELFF. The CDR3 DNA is TGTGCCAGCTCCGGGAACGCCGGGGAGCTGTTTTTT.

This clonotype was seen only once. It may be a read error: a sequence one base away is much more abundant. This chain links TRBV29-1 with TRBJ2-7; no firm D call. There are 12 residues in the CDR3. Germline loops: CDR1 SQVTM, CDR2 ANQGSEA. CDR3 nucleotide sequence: TGCAGCGTTGGAAGGTCGCTAGACGAGCGGTACTTC. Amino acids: CSVGRSLDERYF.